The 15 T cell receptor beta chains in this list originate from one sample, sequenced in a study of cytomegalovirus exposure and HLA in healthy donors. The PCR made use of 60 Vbeta and 13 Jbeta primers. The method was immunoSEQ multiplex PCR; TCRdb's version includes in-frame clones alone and lacks a portion of them. Among under 130,000 clones listed, about an eighth were seen once. What was sequenced was PBMCs. All receptors come from a man aged 35 to 55 in good health and CMV-seropositive.

This clone was detected a few times. This sequence joins TRBV19 and TRBJ2-3; D possibly corresponds to TRBD1 (5 bases). The germline gives CDR1 LNHDA, CDR2 SQIVND (reference sequence). This CDR3 spans 12 amino acids. Between the trimmed V and J ends, which lost 2 bases and 6 bases, there was a span of 6 bases. The CDR3 DNA sequence: TGTGCCAGTAGTATAACAGGCGATACGCAGTATTTT. Translating gives CASSITGDTQYF.

In DNA, the CDR3 is TGTGCTAGTGGCCCGACAGGGGGCGAATTACGAGAGACCCAGTACTTC. As protein: CASGPTGGELRETQYF. This chain uses TRBV12-5 with TRBJ2-5; TRBD1 matches at 10 bases. CDR1 is LGHNT, CDR2 FRNRAP, per germline. J gave up 4 bases and V 6 bases, and 11 bases lay outside the gene matches. CDR3 length: 16 amino acids.

This rearrangement joins TRBV7-9 to TRBJ1-4, with 9 bases fitting TRBD1. The CDR3 has 15 residues. V dropped 5 bases and J dropped 5; count of bases not matched to a gene: 6. Germline V gives CDR1 SEHNR, CDR2 FQNEAQ (reference sequence). The CDR3 DNA reads as TGTGCCAGCAGCCCAGGGGACAGGGAAAATGAAAAACTGTTTTTT. This gives the protein CASSPGDRENEKLFF.

This clone was seen only a few times. This chain links TRBV6-5 with TRBJ1-2; no firm D call. V lost 6 bases and J lost 5, with 13 bases in between. The CDR3 has 13 amino acids. Germline CDR1 MNHEY, CDR2 SVGAGI. The chain's CDR3 is CASSRFEEYGYTF. As DNA, the CDR3 is TGTGCCAGCAGCAGATTTGAGGAATATGGCTACACCTTC.

This sequence joins TRBV5-1 and TRBJ2-2, with 8 nucleotides matching TRBD2. Germline loops: CDR1 SGHRS, CDR2 YFSETQ. This CDR3 has 16 amino acids. Unmatched junction bases numbered 5, after V lost 2 bases and J lost 2 bases. In nucleotides, the CDR3 is TGCGCCAGCAGCTTAAAAGCGGGAGTTAACACCGGGGAGCTGTTTTTT. Translating it yields CASSLKAGVNTGELFF.

V gene TRBV6-6 combines with J gene TRBJ2-5, with D possibly TRBD2 on 7 matching bases. Per germline, CDR1 MNHNY and CDR2 SVGAGI (reference sequence). The length of the CDR3 is 15 residues. V shed 2 bases and J shed 1 base, with 11 bases lying between them. This CDR3 reads CASSYAGAVQETQYF. The CDR3 nucleotides are TGTGCCAGCAGTTACGCGGGGGCGGTCCAAGAGACCCAGTACTTC.

V is TRBV7-2 and J is TRBJ2-5, with D possibly being TRBD2 (6 bases). The V end lost 10 bases, the J end lost 2 bases, and 14 bases lay between the germline ends. Germline V gives CDR1 SGHTA, CDR2 FQGNSA. The CDR3 loop spans 13 amino acids. The CDR3 is CATSSGTQETQYF. In nucleotides, the CDR3 is TGTGCCACCTCGTCCGGGACTCAAGAGACCCAGTACTTC.

This clone came up a few times. The chain combines TRBV5-1 with TRBJ1-3; D is uncertain. The CDR3 length is 16 residues. V shed 0 bases and J shed 0 bases, with 10 bases lying between them. The germline V gene has CDR1 SGHRS and CDR2 YFSETQ. Written as DNA, the CDR3 is TGCGCCAGCAGCTTGGACGTCCTACCCTCTGGAAACACCATATATTTT. Translation: CASSLDVLPSGNTIYF.

This clone occurred many times. V and J are TRBV2 and TRBJ2-7, with 13 bases that match TRBD2. Germline CDR1 SNHLY, CDR2 FYNNEI. Germline trimming cut 10 bases from V and 1 base from J; bases unmatched to any gene: 7. The CDR3 consists of 15 residues. In DNA form, the CDR3 reads TGTGCCACCACCGGGACTAGCGGGATTTCCTACGAGCAGTACTTC. It yields the protein CATTGTSGISYEQYF.

This chain links TRBV5-6 with TRBJ2-5; TRBD2 is a possible D gene (5 bases). Deletions cut 0 bases from V and 3 bases from J, with 9 bases between. Germline lookup yields CDR1 SGHDT and CDR2 YYEEEE. This CDR3 has 14 amino acids. The DNA for the CDR3 is TGTGCCAGCAGCTTGGTGCCTAGCAAAGAGACCCAGTACTTC. This encodes CASSLVPSKETQYF.

The V and J genes are TRBV28 and TRBJ1-2, with D perhaps matching TRBD1 (5 bases). V was shortened by 6 bases and J by 5 bases, with 16 bases between the two germline ends. The CDR3 is made up of 14 amino acids. Germline CDR1 and CDR2: MDHEN and SYDVKM. CDR3 bases: TGTGCCAGCAGGAGACCGGGACTGATGTATGGCTACACCTTC. Protein sequence: CASRRPGLMYGYTF.

The rearrangement links TRBV5-1 to TRBJ2-7; no clear D gene. The V gene lost 1 base and the J gene lost 3 bases, with 8 bases spanning the gap. CDR3 length: 13 residues. Germline CDR1 reads SGHRS; CDR2 reads YFSETQ. The CDR3 reads CASSLSSSYEQYF. In nucleotides, the CDR3 is TGCGCCAGCAGCTTGTCGTCGAGCTACGAGCAGTACTTC. The full variable domain, with the rest looked up from reference TRBV5-1 and TRBJ2-7, is KAGVTQTPRYLIKTRGQQVTLSCSPISGHRSVSWYQQTPGQGLQFLFEYFSETQRNKGNFPGRFSGRQFSNSRSEMNVSTLELGDSALYLCASSLSSSYEQYFGPGTRLTVT.

The chain has TRBV6-1 and TRBJ2-3; the match to TRBD2 covers 10 bases. J gave up 1 base and V 6 bases, and 1 base lay outside the gene matches. Germline V gene sequence: CDR1 MNHNS, CDR2 SASEGT. This CDR3 is 14 amino acids long. The CDR3, as DNA: TGTGCCAGCAGGCTAGCGGGGGGCACAGATACGCAGTATTTT. Its translation is CASRLAGGTDTQYF.

In DNA form, the CDR3 reads TGCGCCAGCAGCCACGGGGACAGGAGCTACGAGCAGTACTTC. Its translation: CASSHGDRSYEQYF. The chain uses TRBV5-1 and TRBJ2-7; 8 positions match TRBD1. This CDR3 region has 14 residues. Germline CDR1 reads SGHRS; CDR2 reads YFSETQ. With 4 bases clipped from V and 3 bases from J, the junction kept 6 bases outside the gene matches.

This clone was seen ten or more times. The chain carries TRBV2 and TRBJ1-4; no reliable D call. The germline V gene encodes CDR1 SNHLY and CDR2 FYNNEI. The CDR3 length is 15 residues. The V and J ends lost 4 bases and 7 bases respectively, with 16 bases between them. Written as DNA, the CDR3 is TGTGCCAGCAGTGGGAAGGGTAGCGTCGGTGAAAAACTGTTTTTT. This gives the protein CASSGKGSVGEKLFF.